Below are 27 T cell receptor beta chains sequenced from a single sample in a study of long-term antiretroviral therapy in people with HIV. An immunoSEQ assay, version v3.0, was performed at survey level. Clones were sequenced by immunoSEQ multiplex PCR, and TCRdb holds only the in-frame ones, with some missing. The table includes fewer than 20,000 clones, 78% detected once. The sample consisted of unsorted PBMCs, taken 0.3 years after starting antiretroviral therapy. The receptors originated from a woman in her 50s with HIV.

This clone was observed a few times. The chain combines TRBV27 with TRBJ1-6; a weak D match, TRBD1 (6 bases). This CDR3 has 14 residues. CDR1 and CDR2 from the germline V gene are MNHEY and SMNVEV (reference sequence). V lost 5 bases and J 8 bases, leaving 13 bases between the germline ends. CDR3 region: CASSTQGGYSPLHF. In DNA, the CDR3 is TGTGCCAGCAGTACACAGGGTGGATATTCACCCCTCCACTTT.

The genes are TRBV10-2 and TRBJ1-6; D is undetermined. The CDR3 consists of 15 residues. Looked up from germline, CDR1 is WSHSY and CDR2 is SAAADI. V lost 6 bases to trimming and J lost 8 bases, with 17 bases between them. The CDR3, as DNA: TGCGCCAGCAGAGTCGAAGAAGTGTCCTATTCACCCCTCCACTTT. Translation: CASRVEEVSYSPLHF.

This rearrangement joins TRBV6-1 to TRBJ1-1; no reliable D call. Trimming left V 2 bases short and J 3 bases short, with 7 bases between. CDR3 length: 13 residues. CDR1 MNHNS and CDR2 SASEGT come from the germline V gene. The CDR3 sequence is CASSEIWYTEAFF. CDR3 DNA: TGTGCCAGCAGTGAAATTTGGTACACTGAAGCTTTCTTT.

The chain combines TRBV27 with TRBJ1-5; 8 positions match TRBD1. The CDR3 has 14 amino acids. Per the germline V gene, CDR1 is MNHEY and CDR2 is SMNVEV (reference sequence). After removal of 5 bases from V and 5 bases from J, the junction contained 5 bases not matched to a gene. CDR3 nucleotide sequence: TGTGCCAGCAGTCCTATCAGGGGGCATCAGCCCCAGCATTTT. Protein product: CASSPIRGHQPQHF.

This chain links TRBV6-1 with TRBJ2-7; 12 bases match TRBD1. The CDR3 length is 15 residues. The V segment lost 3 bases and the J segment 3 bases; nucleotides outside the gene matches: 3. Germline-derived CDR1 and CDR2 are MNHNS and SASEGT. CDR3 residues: CASSEGTGGFYEQYF. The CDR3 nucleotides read TGTGCCAGCAGTGAGGGGACAGGGGGCTTCTACGAGCAGTACTTC.

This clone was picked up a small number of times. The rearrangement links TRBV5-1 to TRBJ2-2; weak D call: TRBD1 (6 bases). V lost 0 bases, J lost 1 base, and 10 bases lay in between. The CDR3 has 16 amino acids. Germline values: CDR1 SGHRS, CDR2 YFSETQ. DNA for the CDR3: TGCGCCAGCAGCTTGGCCATACAGGGGAACACCGGGGAGCTGTTTTTT. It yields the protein CASSLAIQGNTGELFF.

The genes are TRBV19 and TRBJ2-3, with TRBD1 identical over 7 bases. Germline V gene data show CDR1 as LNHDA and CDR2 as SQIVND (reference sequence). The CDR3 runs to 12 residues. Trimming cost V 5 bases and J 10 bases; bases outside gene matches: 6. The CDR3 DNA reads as TGTGCCAGTAGTCCCGGACAGGCAGCGCAGTATTTT. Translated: CASSPGQAAQYF.

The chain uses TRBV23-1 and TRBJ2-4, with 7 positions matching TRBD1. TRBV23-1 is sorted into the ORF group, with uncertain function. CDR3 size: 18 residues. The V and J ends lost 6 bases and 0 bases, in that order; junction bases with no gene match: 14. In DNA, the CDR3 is TGCGCCAGCAGATCACTCGGGACAGTCAAACTAGCCAAAAACATTCAGTACTTC. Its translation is CASRSLGTVKLAKNIQYF.

CDR3 nucleotides: TGTGCCAGCAGCCCCGTGGGTGGCCAAGAGACCCAGTACTTC. Its protein is CASSPVGGQETQYF. The J gene is TRBJ2-5, the V gene TRBV7-3; the D is unclear. The germline CDR1 and CDR2 sequences are SGHTA and FQGTGA. This CDR3 has 14 residues. Trimming pared 5 bases from V and 1 base from J, leaving 11 bases between.

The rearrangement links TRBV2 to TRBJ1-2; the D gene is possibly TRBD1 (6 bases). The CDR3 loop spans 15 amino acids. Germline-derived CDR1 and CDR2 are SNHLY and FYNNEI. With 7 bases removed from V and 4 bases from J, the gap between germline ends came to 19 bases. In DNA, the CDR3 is TGTGCCAGCACACGTCTAGGGACATCTACCTATGGCTACACCTTC. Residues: CASTRLGTSTYGYTF.

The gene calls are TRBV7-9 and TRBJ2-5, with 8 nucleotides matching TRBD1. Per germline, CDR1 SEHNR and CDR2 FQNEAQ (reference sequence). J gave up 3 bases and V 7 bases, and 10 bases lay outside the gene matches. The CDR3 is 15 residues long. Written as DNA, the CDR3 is TGTGCCAGCACCCACTACTGGACAGGGAAAGAGACCCAGTACTTC. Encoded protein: CASTHYWTGKETQYF.

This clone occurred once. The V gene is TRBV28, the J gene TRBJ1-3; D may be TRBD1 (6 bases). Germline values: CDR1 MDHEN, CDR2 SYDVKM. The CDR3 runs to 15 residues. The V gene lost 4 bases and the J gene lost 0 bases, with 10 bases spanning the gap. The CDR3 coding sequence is TGTGCCAGCAGTTGGACAGCCATCTCTGGAAACACCATATATTTT. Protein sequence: CASSWTAISGNTIYF. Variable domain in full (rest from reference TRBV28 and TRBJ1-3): DVKVTQSSRYLVKRTGEKVFLECVQDMDHENMFWYRQDPGLGLRLIYFSYDVKMKEKGDIPEGYSVSREKKERFSLILESASTNQTSMYLCASSWTAISGNTIYFGEGSWLTVV.

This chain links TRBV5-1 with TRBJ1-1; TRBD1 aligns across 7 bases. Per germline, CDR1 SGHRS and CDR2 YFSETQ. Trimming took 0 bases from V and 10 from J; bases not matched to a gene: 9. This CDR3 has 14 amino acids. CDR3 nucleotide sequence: TGCGCCAGCAGCTTGGATGGGACAGCAAACGGAGCTTTCTTT. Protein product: CASSLDGTANGAFF.

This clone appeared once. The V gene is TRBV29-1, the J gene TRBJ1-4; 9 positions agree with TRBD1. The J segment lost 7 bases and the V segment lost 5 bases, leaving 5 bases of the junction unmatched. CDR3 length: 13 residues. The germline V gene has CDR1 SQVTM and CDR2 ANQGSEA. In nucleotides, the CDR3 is TGCAGCGTTTTACCGGGACAGGGTGAAAAACTGTTTTTT. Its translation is CSVLPGQGEKLFF.

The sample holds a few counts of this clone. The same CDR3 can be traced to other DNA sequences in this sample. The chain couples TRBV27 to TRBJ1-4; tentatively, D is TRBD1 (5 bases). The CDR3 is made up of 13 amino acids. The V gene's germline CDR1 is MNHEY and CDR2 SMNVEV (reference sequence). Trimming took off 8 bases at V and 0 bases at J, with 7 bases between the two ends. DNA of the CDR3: TGTGCCAGCGGGACCGCAACTAATGAAAAACTGTTTTTT. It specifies CASGTATNEKLFF.

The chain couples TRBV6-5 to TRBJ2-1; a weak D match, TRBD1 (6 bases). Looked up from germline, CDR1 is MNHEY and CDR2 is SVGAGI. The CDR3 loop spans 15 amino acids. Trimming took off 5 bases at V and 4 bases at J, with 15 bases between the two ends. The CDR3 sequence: CASSRGTNTYNEQFF. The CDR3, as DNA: TGTGCCAGCAGTAGGGGGACGAACACTTACAATGAGCAGTTCTTC.

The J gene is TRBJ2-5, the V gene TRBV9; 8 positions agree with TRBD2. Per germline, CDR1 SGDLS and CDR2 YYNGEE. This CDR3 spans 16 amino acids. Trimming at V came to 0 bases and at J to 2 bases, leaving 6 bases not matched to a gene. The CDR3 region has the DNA TGTGCCAGCAGCGTAGACGGCGGGGGGCCGCAAGAGACCCAGTACTTC. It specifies CASSVDGGGPQETQYF.

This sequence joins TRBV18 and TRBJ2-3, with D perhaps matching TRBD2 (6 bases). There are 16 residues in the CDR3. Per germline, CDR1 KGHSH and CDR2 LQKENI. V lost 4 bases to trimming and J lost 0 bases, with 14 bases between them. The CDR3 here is CASSHYEGTSTDTQYF. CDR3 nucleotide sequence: TGTGCCAGCTCACACTATGAAGGGACTAGCACAGATACGCAGTATTTT.

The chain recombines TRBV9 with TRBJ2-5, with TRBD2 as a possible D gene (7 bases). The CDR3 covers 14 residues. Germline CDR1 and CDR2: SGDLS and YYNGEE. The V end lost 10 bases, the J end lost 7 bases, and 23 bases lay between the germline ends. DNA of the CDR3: TGTGCCGGCAAGATGGGGGGGGCGAGGGGGACCCAGTACTTC. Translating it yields CAGKMGGARGTQYF.

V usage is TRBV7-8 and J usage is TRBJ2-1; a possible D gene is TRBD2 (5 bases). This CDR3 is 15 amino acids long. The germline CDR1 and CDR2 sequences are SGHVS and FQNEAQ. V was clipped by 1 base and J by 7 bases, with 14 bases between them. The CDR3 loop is CASSLGGYNANEQFF. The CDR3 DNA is TGTGCCAGCAGCTTAGGAGGGTATAACGCGAATGAGCAGTTCTTC.

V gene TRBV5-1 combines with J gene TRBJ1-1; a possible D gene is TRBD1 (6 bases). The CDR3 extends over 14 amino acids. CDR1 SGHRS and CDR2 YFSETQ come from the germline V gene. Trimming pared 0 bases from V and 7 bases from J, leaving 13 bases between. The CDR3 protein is CASSLGQVGNEAFF. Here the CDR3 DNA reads TGCGCCAGCAGCTTGGGACAGGTTGGCAATGAAGCTTTCTTT.

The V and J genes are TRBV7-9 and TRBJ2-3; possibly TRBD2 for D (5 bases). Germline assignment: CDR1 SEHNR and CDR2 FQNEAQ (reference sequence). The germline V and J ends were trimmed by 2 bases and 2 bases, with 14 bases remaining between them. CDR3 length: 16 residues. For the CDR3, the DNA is TGTGCCAGCAGCTTAATCTTGGACTCAGACACAGATACGCAGTATTTT. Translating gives CASSLILDSDTDTQYF.

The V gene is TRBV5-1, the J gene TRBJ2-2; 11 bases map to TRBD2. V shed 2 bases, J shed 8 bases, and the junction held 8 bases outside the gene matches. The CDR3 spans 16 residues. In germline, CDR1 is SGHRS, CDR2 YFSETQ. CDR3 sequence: CASSLLAGDLSGELFF. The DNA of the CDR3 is TGCGCCAGCAGCTTACTAGCGGGGGACCTCTCTGGGGAGCTGTTTTTT.

The CDR3 region has the DNA TGCGCCAGCAGCCAAGAAGAAGGGTTCGGCAATCAGCCCCAGCATTTT. Translation gives CASSQEEGFGNQPQHF. The chain carries TRBV4-1 and TRBJ1-5; D not resolved. The CDR3 consists of 16 residues. The V gene's germline CDR1 is MGHRA and CDR2 YSYEKL. Trimming shortened V by 0 bases and J by 2 bases, and 11 bases separated the two germline ends.

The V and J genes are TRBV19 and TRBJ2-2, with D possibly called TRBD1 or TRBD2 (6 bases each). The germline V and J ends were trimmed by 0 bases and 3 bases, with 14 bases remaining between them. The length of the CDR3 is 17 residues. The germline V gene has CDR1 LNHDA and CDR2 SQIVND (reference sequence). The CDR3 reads CASSIDWGDTHTGELFF. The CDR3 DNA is TGTGCCAGTAGTATAGATTGGGGGGACACCCACACCGGGGAGCTGTTTTTT. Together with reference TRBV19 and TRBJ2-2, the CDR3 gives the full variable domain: DGGITQSPKYLFRKEGQNVTLSCEQNLNHDAMYWYRQDPGQGLRLIYYSQIVNDFQKGDIAEGYSVSREKKESFPLTVTSAQKNPTAFYLCASSIDWGDTHTGELFFGEGSRLTVL.

CDR3: CASSQIGTGANEQFF. The CDR3 coding sequence is TGTGCCAGCAGTCAGATTGGGACAGGGGCGAATGAGCAGTTCTTC. The chain joins TRBV27 to TRBJ2-1; 10 bases map to TRBD1. Germline V gives CDR1 MNHEY, CDR2 SMNVEV (reference sequence). The ends lost 5 bases at V and 7 bases at J; junction bases unmatched: 8. There are 15 residues in the CDR3.

The CDR3 spells CASSLSRSGNTIYF. DNA for the CDR3: TGTGCCAGCAGCTTATCAAGGTCTGGAAACACCATATATTTT. The chain combines TRBV7-2 with TRBJ1-3; D is uncertain. CDR3 length: 14 amino acids. Germline V lookup: CDR1 SGHTA, CDR2 FQGNSA. The ends were cut back, 2 bases at V and 1 base at J, with 6 bases in the middle.